This T cell receptor (beta chain) is from a study of shared clonotypes between healthy human individuals. Germline CDR1 and CDR2: SNHLY and FYNNEI. V dropped 7 bases and J dropped 1; count of bases not matched to a gene: 2. The CDR3 loop spans 14 amino acids. Some clones are missing from TCRdb's copy, which holds only in-frame ones; the method was immunoSEQ multiplex PCR. The sample has over a million clones; around 97% are singletons. Each sample came from a Caucasian adult donor living in Nashville, Tennessee. The V gene is TRBV2, the J gene TRBJ1-3, with 9 bases that match TRBD1. The sample comprised naive CD4+ T cells sorted from blood. Described subset: CD45RA+ positively selected. The sequence derives from a man aged 25 to 40 in good health. In DNA form, the CDR3 reads TGTGCCAGCACTGGGACAGGGTCTGGAAACACCATATATTTT. Residues: CASTGTGSGNTIYF.